These 14 T cell receptor beta chains share one sample of origin, sequenced in a study of T cells in Graves' hyperthyroidism and ophthalmopathy. RNA transcripts yielded amplified TCR beta CDR3 regions. An initial round of RT-PCR targeting the TCR CDR3 relied on the HTBI primer set. A single record per CDR3 protein comes from TCRdb applying MiXCR to the multiplex PCR reads. The data hold over 500,000 distinct CDR3 sequences, with approximately 49% observed a single time. Sequencing input: peripheral blood or thyroid tissue (not recorded which). The receptors originated from an adult woman with Graves' disease, either hyperthyroidism or ophthalmopathy (not recorded which).

This clonotype appeared a few times. The chain recombines TRBV4-1 with TRBJ2-7; D unclear. V gave up 0 bases and J gave up 2 bases, with 5 bases separating them. This CDR3 has 13 residues. Looked up from germline, CDR1 is MGHRA and CDR2 is YSYEKL. The CDR3 sequence: CASSQDQAYEQYF. CDR3 bases: TGCGCCAGCAGCCAAGATCAGGCCTACGAGCAGTACTTC.

This clonotype was counted many times. The CDR3 DNA is TGTGCCAGCAGCCGCCCGGGCGAGGATTCACCCCTCCACTTT. Its translation is CASSRPGEDSPLHF. The chain is built from TRBV6-6 and TRBJ1-6, with D unresolved. V lost 6 bases, J lost 8 bases, and 14 bases lay in between. The CDR3 contains 14 residues. Germline CDR1 and CDR2: MNHNY and SVGAGI (reference sequence).

The chain carries TRBV5-1 and TRBJ2-7; D gene uncertain. The V and J ends lost 0 bases and 2 bases respectively, with 9 bases between them. The CDR3 has 14 amino acids. Germline loops: CDR1 SGHRS, CDR2 YFSETQ. This CDR3 is CASSLESYTYEQYF. CDR3 sequence (DNA): TGCGCCAGCAGCTTGGAGTCGTATACCTACGAGCAGTACTTC.

With respect to this clonotype: Its ends do not fully match the called genes, so a read error is possible. This chain connects TRBV6-1 to TRBJ1-1; D is ambiguous. The CDR3 spans 15 residues. CDR1 and CDR2 (germline): MNHNS, SASEGT. CDR3 bases: TGTGCCGGCAGTGAAGGGAGTAGCGTTGGCACTGAAGCTTTCTTT. Translation gives CAGSEGSSVGTEAFF.

This chain joins TRBV7-2 and TRBJ1-2, with a possible D match to TRBD1 (6 bases). From germline, CDR1 is SGHTA and CDR2 FQGNSA. The CDR3 consists of 13 residues. V gave up 5 bases and J gave up 4 bases, with 11 bases separating them. The CDR3 bases are TGTGCCAGCAGCCCGGACAGACTCTATGGCTACACCTTC. Its protein is CASSPDRLYGYTF.

CDR3 loop: CATSFVGGRDFNQPQHF. In nucleotides, the CDR3 is TGTGCCACCAGCTTTGTCGGGGGGCGAGACTTTAATCAGCCCCAGCATTTT. This chain connects TRBV15 to TRBJ1-5, with D possibly TRBD1 on 6 matching bases. Trimming removed 5 bases from V and 4 bases from J, with 21 bases in between. The length of the CDR3 is 17 residues. Germline assignment: CDR1 LNHNV and CDR2 YYDKDF (reference sequence).

This clonotype has ten or more counts. The V gene is TRBV29-1, the J gene TRBJ2-6; D gene unclear. The CDR3 sequence is 14 residues long. Germline assignment: CDR1 SQVTM and CDR2 ANQGSEA. Trimming removed 8 bases from V and 5 bases from J, with 16 bases in between. In nucleotides, the CDR3 is TGCAGCCACCCTTTTAGGACGAGGGCCAACGTCCTGACTTTC. Amino acids: CSHPFRTRANVLTF.

Points on this clonotype: It is likely a read error, because the conserved phenylalanine at the end of the CDR3 is missing. This rearrangement joins TRBV19 to TRBJ2-7, with D perhaps TRBD1 or TRBD2 (7 bases each). The CDR3 spans 13 residues. Between the trimmed V and J ends, which lost 9 bases and 3 bases, there was a span of 15 bases. CDR1 is LNHDA and CDR2 is SQIVND in the germline V gene (reference sequence). This chain's CDR3 is CASRQGGVYEQYL. The CDR3 DNA reads TGTGCCAGCAGACAGGGAGGGGTCTACGAGCAGTACCTC.

This chain joins TRBV7-2 and TRBJ1-1; the D gene is possibly TRBD1 (5 bases). CDR1 and CDR2 (germline): SGHTA, FQGNSA. V lost 1 base, J lost 1 base, and 10 bases lay in between. The CDR3 has 15 residues. Here the CDR3 reads CASSLEAGQNTEAFF. For the CDR3, the DNA is TGTGCCAGCAGCTTAGAGGCCGGACAGAACACTGAAGCTTTCTTT.

The chain links TRBV20-1 to TRBJ1-1, with 11 bases identical to TRBD1. The V segment lost 6 bases and the J segment 5 bases; nucleotides outside the gene matches: 2. CDR1 and CDR2 from the germline V gene are DFQATT and SNEGSKA (reference sequence). The CDR3 runs 12 residues. CDR3 region: CSAGDRGTEAFF. CDR3 sequence (DNA): TGCAGTGCCGGGGACAGGGGGACTGAAGCTTTCTTT.

Many counts were recorded for this clonotype. The chain combines TRBV20-1 with TRBJ2-7; D is undetermined. Trimming took off 3 bases at V and 3 bases at J, with 12 bases between the two ends. Germline CDR1 reads DFQATT; CDR2 reads SNEGSKA (reference sequence). This CDR3 comprises 13 residues. CDR3 in amino acids: CSASRSKGYEQYF. The CDR3 nucleotides are TGCAGTGCTAGTAGATCGAAGGGCTACGAGCAGTACTTC.

This clonotype was counted at least ten times. V gene TRBV10-3 combines with J gene TRBJ2-7; no definite D call. Germline CDR1 and CDR2: ENHRY and SYGVKD. CDR3 size: 12 residues. Trimming left V 0 bases short and J 4 bases short, with 4 bases between. The CDR3 nucleotides read TGTGCCATCAGTGAGTCAGGTTACGAGCAGTACTTC. Protein product: CAISESGYEQYF.

This clonotype has a count of ten or more. This chain links TRBV19 with TRBJ1-1; D may be TRBD1 (5 bases). V was cut by 11 bases and J by 0 bases, with 16 bases left in between. The CDR3 loop spans 14 amino acids. Per the germline V gene, CDR1 is LNHDA and CDR2 is SQIVND (reference sequence). CDR3 loop: CAVKRAGMNTEAFF. CDR3 nucleotides: TGTGCCGTAAAACGGGCAGGGATGAACACTGAAGCTTTCTTT.

The chain joins TRBV10-3 to TRBJ2-5; 7 nucleotides agree with TRBD2. J lost 4 bases, V lost 3 bases, and 5 bases had no gene match. Germline CDR1 reads ENHRY; CDR2 reads SYGVKD. The CDR3 is made up of 14 amino acids. As DNA, the CDR3 is TGTGCCATCAGTGATCACGGGAGGTTAGAGACCCAGTACTTC. This gives the protein CAISDHGRLETQYF.